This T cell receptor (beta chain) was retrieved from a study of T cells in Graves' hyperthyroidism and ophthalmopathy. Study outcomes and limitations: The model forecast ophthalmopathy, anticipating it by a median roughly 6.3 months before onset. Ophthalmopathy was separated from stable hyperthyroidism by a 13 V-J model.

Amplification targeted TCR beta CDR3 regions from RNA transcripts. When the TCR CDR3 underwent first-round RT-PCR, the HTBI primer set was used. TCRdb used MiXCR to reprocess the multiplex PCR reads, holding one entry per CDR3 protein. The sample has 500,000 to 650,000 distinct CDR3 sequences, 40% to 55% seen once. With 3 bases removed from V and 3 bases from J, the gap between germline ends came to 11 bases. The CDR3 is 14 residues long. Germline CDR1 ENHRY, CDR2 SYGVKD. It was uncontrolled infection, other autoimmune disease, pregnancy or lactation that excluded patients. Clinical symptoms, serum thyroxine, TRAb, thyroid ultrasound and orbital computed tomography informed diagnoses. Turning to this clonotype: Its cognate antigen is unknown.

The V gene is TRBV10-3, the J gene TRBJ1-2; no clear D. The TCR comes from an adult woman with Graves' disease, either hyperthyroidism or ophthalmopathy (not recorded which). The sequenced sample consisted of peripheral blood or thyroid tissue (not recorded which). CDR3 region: CAISDSSADYGYTF. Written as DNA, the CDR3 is TGTGCCATCAGTGACTCATCCGCTGACTATGGCTACACCTTC.